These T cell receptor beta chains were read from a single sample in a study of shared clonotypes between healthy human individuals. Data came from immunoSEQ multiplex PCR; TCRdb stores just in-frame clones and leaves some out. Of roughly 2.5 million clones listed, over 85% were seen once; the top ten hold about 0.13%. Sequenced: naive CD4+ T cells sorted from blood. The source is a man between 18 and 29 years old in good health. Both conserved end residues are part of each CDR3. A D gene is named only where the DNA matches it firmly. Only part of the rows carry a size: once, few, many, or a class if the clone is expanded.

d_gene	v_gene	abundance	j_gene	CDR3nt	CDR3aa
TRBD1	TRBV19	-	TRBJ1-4	TGTGCCAGTAGTAATTACAGGGGGCAAGGGGAAAAACTGTTTTTT	CASSNYRGQGEKLFF
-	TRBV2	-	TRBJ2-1	TGTGCCAGCAGTGAAGCGCTTCAATACAATGAGCAGTTCTTC	CASSEALQYNEQFF
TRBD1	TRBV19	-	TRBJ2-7	TGTGCCAGTAGTTTAAAGGACAGGTTCGAGCAGTACTTC	CASSLKDRFEQYF
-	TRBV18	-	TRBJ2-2	TGTGCCAGCTCACCACCTGGGCAAGGGGCCGGGGAGCTGTTTTTT	CASSPPGQGAGELFF
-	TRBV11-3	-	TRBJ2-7	TGTGCCAGCAGCTTCGACGGACAGGCGGGGGGTCAGTACTTC	CASSFDGQAGGQYF
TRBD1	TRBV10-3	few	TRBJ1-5	TGTGCCACCTCGACAGGGGTAGGGTCCAATCAGCCCCAGCATTTT	CATSTGVGSNQPQHF
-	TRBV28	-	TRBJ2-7	TGTGCCAGCAGTCGAAGGGGGGGATCCTACGAGCAGTACTTC	CASSRRGGSYEQYF
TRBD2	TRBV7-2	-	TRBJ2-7	TGTGCCAGCAGCTTAGGCGGGAGTGGGGAGCAGTACTTC	CASSLGGSGEQYF
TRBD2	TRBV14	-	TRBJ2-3	TGTGCCAGCAGCTCCCGACTAGCGCGCACAGATACGCAGTATTTT	CASSSRLARTDTQYF
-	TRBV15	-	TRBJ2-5	TGTGCCACCAGCAGAGGTAATGGTGAGACCCAGTACTTC	CATSRGNGETQYF
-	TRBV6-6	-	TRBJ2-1	TGTGCCAGCAGTGTCCGGGACTACAATGAGCAGTTCTTC	CASSVRDYNEQFF
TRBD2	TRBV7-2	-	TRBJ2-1	TGTGCCAGCAGCTTCGCGACTAGCGGGATGGGTGAGCAGTTCTTC	CASSFATSGMGEQFF
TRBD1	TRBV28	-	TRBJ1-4	TGTGCCAGCAGCAGACAGGGTCCCCCCCAAGAAAAACTGTTTTTT	CASSRQGPPQEKLFF
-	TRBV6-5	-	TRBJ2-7	TGTGCCAGCAGTACTGATCCCGCTAGCCACTCACTGCAGTACTTC	CASSTDPASHSLQYF
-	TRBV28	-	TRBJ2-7	TGTGCCAGCATTTCCCACGGGACCTCTTCCTACGAGCAGTACTTC	CASISHGTSSYEQYF
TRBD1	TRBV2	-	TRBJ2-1	TGTGCCAGCAGTGCACAGGGGGCGTTGGATGAGCAGTTCTTC	CASSAQGALDEQFF
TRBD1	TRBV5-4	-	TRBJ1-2	TGTGCCAGCAGCTTGCCCCAGGGGGCGGATGGCTACACCTTC	CASSLPQGADGYTF
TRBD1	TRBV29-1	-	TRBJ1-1	TGCAGCGTTGGGACAGGGGGCGATTACACTGAAGCTTTCTTT	CSVGTGGDYTEAFF
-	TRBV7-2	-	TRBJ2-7	TGTGCCAGCAGCTTATGGTCTAGGTTCTACGAGCAGTACTTC	CASSLWSRFYEQYF
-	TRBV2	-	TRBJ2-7	TGTGCCAGCAGTGTATTAGGAGGCGAGCAGTACTTC	CASSVLGGEQYF
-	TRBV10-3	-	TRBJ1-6	TGTGCCATCAGTGAGTCAGATAGATTTCTCGGAACAGCCTATAATTCACCCCTCCACTTT	CAISESDRFLGTAYNSPLHF
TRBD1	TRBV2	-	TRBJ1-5	TGTGCCAGCAGTTCCGACAGGGGAATGTACCAGCCCCAGCATTTT	CASSSDRGMYQPQHF
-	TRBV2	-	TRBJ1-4	TGTGCCAGCAGTGGATTAACCCGTGGGGGTGAAAAACTGTTTTTT	CASSGLTRGGEKLFF
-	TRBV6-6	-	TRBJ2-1	TGTGCCAGCAGTTACCGGCGGGAAGGGGATGAGCAGTTCTTC	CASSYRREGDEQFF
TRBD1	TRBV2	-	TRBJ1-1	TGTGCCAGCAGGTCACAGGGGGCTTATGTGAACACTGAAGCTTTCTTT	CASRSQGAYVNTEAFF
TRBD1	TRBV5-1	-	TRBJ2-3	TGCGCCAGCAGCTTGGGTACAGGGGGTACAGATACGCAGTATTTT	CASSLGTGGTDTQYF
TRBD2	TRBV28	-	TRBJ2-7	TGTGCCAGCAGTTCTGGGGGGGATCTCCACGAGCAGTACTTC	CASSSGGDLHEQYF
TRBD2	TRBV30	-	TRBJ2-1	TGTGCCTGGTATTCCGCTAGCGGGTATTTCAATGAGCAGTTCTTC	CAWYSASGYFNEQFF
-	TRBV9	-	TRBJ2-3	TGTGCCAGCAGCGTAGGTTCAGGGTGGGGCACAGATACGCAGTATTTT	CASSVGSGWGTDTQYF
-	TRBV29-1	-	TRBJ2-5	TGCAGCGTTAAGGGGCGGGGGCCTCAAGAGACCCAGTACTTC	CSVKGRGPQETQYF
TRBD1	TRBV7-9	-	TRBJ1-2	TGTGCCAGCAGCGTCAGGGGGCTCTATGGCTACACCTTC	CASSVRGLYGYTF
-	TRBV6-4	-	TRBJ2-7	TGTGCCAGCAGTGACTCAGGGATTACCTACGAGCAGTACTTC	CASSDSGITYEQYF
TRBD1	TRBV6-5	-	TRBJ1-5	TGTGCCAGCAGACAGGGGATCAATCAGCCCCAGCATTTT	CASRQGINQPQHF
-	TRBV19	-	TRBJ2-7	TGTGCCAGTAGCCCTTTGTGGGGGTCAGGCTACGAGCAGTACTTC	CASSPLWGSGYEQYF
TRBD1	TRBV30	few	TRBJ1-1	TGTGCCTGGGTAACAGGGGGCACTGAAGCTTTCTTT	CAWVTGGTEAFF
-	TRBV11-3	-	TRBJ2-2	TGTGCCAGCAGCGTGGGGGAGGGGGCCCCCGGGGAGCTGTTTTTT	CASSVGEGAPGELFF
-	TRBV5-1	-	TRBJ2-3	TGCGCCAGCAGCTTGGAAGGTAGAGCTACAGATACGCAGTATTTT	CASSLEGRATDTQYF
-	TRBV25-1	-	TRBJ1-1	TGTGCCAGCAGTGACCCGGGGAGACACACTGAAGCTTTCTTT	CASSDPGRHTEAFF
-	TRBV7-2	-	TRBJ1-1	TGTGCCAGCAGCCCTACGACATCGGGGCGGAACACTGAAGCTTTCTTT	CASSPTTSGRNTEAFF
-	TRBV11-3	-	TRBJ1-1	TGTGCCAGCAGCTGGGGACAGAACACTGAAGCTTTCTTT	CASSWGQNTEAFF
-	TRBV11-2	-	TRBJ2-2	TGTGCCAGCAGCTTCCTACGGGCCGGGGAGCTGTTTTTT	CASSFLRAGELFF
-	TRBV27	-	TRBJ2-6	TGTGCCAGCAGCCACTTGGGGCCTGGGGCCAACGTCCTGACTTTC	CASSHLGPGANVLTF
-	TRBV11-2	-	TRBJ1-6	TGTGCCAGCAGCTTAAACGGGGGCAGAGATTCACCCCTCCACTTT	CASSLNGGRDSPLHF
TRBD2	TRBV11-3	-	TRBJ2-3	TGTGCCAGCAGCCTTGGGACTAGAACGGGGGCAGATACGCAGTATTTT	CASSLGTRTGADTQYF
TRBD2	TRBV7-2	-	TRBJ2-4	TGTGCCAGCAGCTCGCGACAGGGGCCCGGACTAGCGGGGAGAAACATTCAGTACTTC	CASSSRQGPGLAGRNIQYF
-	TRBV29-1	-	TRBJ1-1	TGCAGCGTGGGGGGGGGCCTTGAAGCTTTCTTT	CSVGGGLEAFF
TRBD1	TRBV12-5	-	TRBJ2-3	TGTGCTAGTGGTTCCCCCTGGACAGGTCAGAGGCCCCCAGATACGCAGTATTTT	CASGSPWTGQRPPDTQYF
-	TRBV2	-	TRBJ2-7	TGTGCCAGCAGGGACCTGAGCTGGGAGCAGTACTTC	CASRDLSWEQYF
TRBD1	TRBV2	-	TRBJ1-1	TGTGCCAGCAGCATACAGGGGGCCTTGGGCACTGAAGCTTTCTTT	CASSIQGALGTEAFF
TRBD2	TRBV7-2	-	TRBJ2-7	TGTGCCAGCAGGAGACTAGCGGGTACCTACGAGCAGTACTTC	CASRRLAGTYEQYF
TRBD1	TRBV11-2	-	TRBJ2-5	TGTGCCAGCAGCCGGTGGGGACAGGAGTACCAAGAGACCCAGTACTTC	CASSRWGQEYQETQYF
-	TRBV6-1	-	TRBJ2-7	TGTGCCAGCAGAACCGGGACAAGCTACGAGCAGTACTTC	CASRTGTSYEQYF
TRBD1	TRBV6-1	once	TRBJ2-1	TGTGCCAGCAGTGCACAGGGGCCCCTAAGCTCCTACAATGAGCAGTTCTTC	CASSAQGPLSSYNEQFF
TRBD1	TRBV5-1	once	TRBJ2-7	TGCGCCAGCAGCTTGGAGGGGGACAGATCCTACGAGCAGTACTTC	CASSLEGDRSYEQYF
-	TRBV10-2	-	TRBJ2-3	TGCGCCAGCAGTGAGTCTATGGTGGTAGGAGGGGGCACAGATACGCAGTATTTT	CASSESMVVGGGTDTQYF
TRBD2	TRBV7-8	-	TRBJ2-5	TGTGCCAGCAGCTTAGGGCGGGAGAGTAGAGAGACCCAGTACTTC	CASSLGRESRETQYF
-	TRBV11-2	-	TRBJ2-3	TGTGCCAGCAGCCTACGAAGGACAGCCTTATCCACAGATACGCAGTATTTT	CASSLRRTALSTDTQYF
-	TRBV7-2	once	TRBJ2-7	TGTGCCAGCAGCTTAGCGGCGGGGCGGACCTACGAGCAGTACTTC	CASSLAAGRTYEQYF
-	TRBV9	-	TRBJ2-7	TGTGCCAGCAGCGTAGATTGGGGGAACGAGCAGTACTTC	CASSVDWGNEQYF